Presented here are 32 T cell receptor beta chains from one specimen sequenced in a study of blood T cell repertoires in COVID-19. Using immunoSEQ multiplex PCR, the repertoire was profiled, and TCRdb retains in-frame clones only, with some absent. Of 150,000 to 200,000 clones in the sample, roughly four fifths were seen once. Sequencing input: PBMCs or T cells enriched from blood (not recorded which). The receptors were sampled from a man aged 35 to 55 who had recovered from COVID-19.

The chain links TRBV5-6 to TRBJ2-2, with 7 nucleotides matching TRBD1. The germline V gene has CDR1 SGHDT and CDR2 YYEEEE. The CDR3 consists of 14 residues. The V gene end was trimmed by 7 bases and the J gene end by 4 bases; junction bases not matched to a gene: 7. The CDR3 region has the DNA TGTGCCAGCGAACGCCGACAGGGCACCGGGGAGCTGTTTTTT. Translation: CASERRQGTGELFF.

The chain has TRBV25-1 and TRBJ2-3; possibly TRBD1 for D (5 bases). The CDR3 covers 14 residues. V gave up 3 bases and J gave up 3 bases, with 10 bases separating them. Germline loops: CDR1 MGHDK, CDR2 SYGVNS. CDR3 loop: CASSDTGATDTQYF. In nucleotides, the CDR3 is TGTGCCAGCAGTGATACAGGCGCAACAGATACGCAGTATTTT.

This chain uses TRBV3-1 (or the pseudogene TRBV3-2) with TRBJ1-1; D gene uncertain. From germline, CDR1 is LGHDT and CDR2 YNNKEL (reference sequence). The CDR3 consists of 14 residues. The V end was cut by 8 bases, the J end by 1 base, with 14 bases between. The CDR3 reads CASRGTEGNTEAFF. The DNA for the CDR3 is TGTGCCAGCCGGGGAACGGAGGGGAACACTGAAGCTTTCTTT.

This clone was observed a few times. The chain recombines TRBV19 with TRBJ1-1, with a tentative D call TRBD1 (6 bases). The ends were cut back, 6 bases at V and 5 bases at J, with 13 bases in the middle. CDR1 LNHDA and CDR2 SQIVND come from the germline V gene (reference sequence). The CDR3 loop spans 13 amino acids. The CDR3 loop reads CASRQQGSTEAFF. The CDR3 bases are TGTGCCAGTAGGCAGCAGGGGAGTACTGAAGCTTTCTTT.

This chain uses TRBV9 with TRBJ2-2; TRBD2 aligns across 11 bases. This CDR3 has 16 residues. The trim removed 2 bases at V and 7 bases at J, leaving 7 bases unmatched. Looked up from germline, CDR1 is SGDLS and CDR2 is YYNGEE. The CDR3 sequence: CASSVTSGRGHGELFF. As DNA, the CDR3 is TGTGCCAGCAGCGTCACTAGCGGGAGAGGTCACGGGGAGCTGTTTTTT.

The chain combines TRBV7-3 with TRBJ2-1; tentatively, D is TRBD2 (5 bases). Germline V gene data show CDR1 as SGHTA and CDR2 as FQGTGA. The CDR3 runs to 13 residues. V was trimmed by 2 bases and J by 6 bases, leaving 8 bases between them. The CDR3 region is CASSLETTNEQFF. The CDR3 nucleotides are TGTGCCAGCAGCTTAGAGACTACCAATGAGCAGTTCTTC.

The rearrangement uses TRBV9 and TRBJ2-3; D unresolved. There are 12 residues in the CDR3. The germline CDR1 and CDR2 sequences are SGDLS and YYNGEE. V was cut by 0 bases and J by 10 bases, with 9 bases left in between. CDR3 in DNA: TGTGCCAGCAGCGTAGCCGACATGGCGCAGTATTTT. Residues: CASSVADMAQYF. The variable domain in full, completed from reference TRBV9 and TRBJ2-3, reads DSGVTQTPKHLITATGQRVTLRCSPRSGDLSVYWYQQSLDQGLQFLIQYYNGEERAKGNILERFSAQQFPDLHSELNLSSLELGDSALYFCASSVADMAQYFGPGTRLTVL.

The rearrangement joins TRBV7-6 to TRBJ2-1; a weak D match, TRBD1 (5 bases). V dropped 1 base and J dropped 4 bases, with 14 bases sitting between them. The CDR3 is made up of 16 amino acids. Germline loops: CDR1 SGHVS, CDR2 FNYEAQ. This CDR3 is CASSLETGFLYNEQFF. The CDR3, as DNA: TGTGCCAGCAGCTTAGAAACAGGTTTCCTTTACAATGAGCAGTTCTTC.

The chain recombines TRBV3-1 (or the pseudogene TRBV3-2) with TRBJ1-2; the D is unclear. This CDR3 spans 14 amino acids. CDR1 is LGHDT and CDR2 is YNNKEL in the germline V gene (reference sequence). V lost 4 bases and J lost 0, with 9 bases in between. The CDR3, as DNA: TGTGCCAGCAGCCCGCCGGTTCCTAACTATGGCTACACCTTC. Protein product: CASSPPVPNYGYTF.

This chain links TRBV5-5 with TRBJ1-1; possible D gene TRBD1, 6 bases. V was trimmed by 0 bases and J by 7 bases, leaving 13 bases between them. CDR3 size: 14 residues. Looked up from germline, CDR1 is SGHKS and CDR2 is YYEKEE (reference sequence). CDR3 protein: CASSLDQGRGEAFF. The CDR3 region has the DNA TGTGCCAGCAGCTTGGACCAGGGGAGGGGTGAAGCTTTCTTT.

This clone was seen a handful of times. The chain has TRBV29-1 and TRBJ1-3; D unresolved. Looked up from germline, CDR1 is SQVTM and CDR2 is ANQGSEA. This CDR3 has 14 amino acids. Trimming removed 4 bases at V and 1 base at J, with 11 bases between. In DNA, the CDR3 is TGCAGCGTTGGGGTGGGAGGATCTGGAAACACCATATATTTT. As protein: CSVGVGGSGNTIYF. The variable domain in full, completed from reference TRBV29-1 and TRBJ1-3, reads SAVISQKPSRDICQRGTSLTIQCQVDSQVTMMFWYRQQPGQSLTLIATANQGSEATYESGFVIDKFPISRPNLTFSTLTVSNMSPEDSSIYLCSVGVGGSGNTIYFGEGSWLTVV.

The chain is built from TRBV29-1 and TRBJ1-3, with 7 bases fitting TRBD1. CDR3 length: 12 amino acids. Germline CDR1 reads SQVTM; CDR2 reads ANQGSEA. Trimming cost V 6 bases and J 4 bases; bases outside gene matches: 3. The CDR3 loop reads CSVATGGNTIYF. The CDR3 DNA reads TGCAGCGTCGCGACAGGGGGAAACACCATATATTTT.

This sequence joins TRBV5-4 and TRBJ2-3, with TRBD2 as a possible D gene (6 bases). Trimming removed 7 bases at V and 6 bases at J, with 24 bases between. The germline V gene encodes CDR1 SGHNT and CDR2 YYREEE (reference sequence). The CDR3 sequence is 16 residues long. CDR3 in DNA: TGTGCCAGCTCCTTTTCAGGTCGGGGGAGGATCGATACGCAGTATTTT. Its translation is CASSFSGRGRIDTQYF.

The rearrangement links TRBV5-6 to TRBJ2-7; TRBD1 matches 12 bases. This CDR3 contains 14 residues. CDR1 and CDR2 from the germline V gene are SGHDT and YYEEEE. The J segment lost 7 bases and the V segment lost 4 bases, leaving 6 bases of the junction unmatched. As DNA, the CDR3 is TGTGCCAGCAGCCCGGGACAGGGGGCGCGGGAGCAGTACTTC. Translating gives CASSPGQGAREQYF. The full variable domain, with the rest looked up from reference TRBV5-6 and TRBJ2-7, is DAGVTQSPTHLIKTRGQQVTLRCSPKSGHDTVSWYQQALGQGPQFIFQYYEEEERQRGNFPDRFSGHQFPNYSSELNVNALLLGDSALYLCASSPGQGAREQYFGPGTRLTVT.

V gene TRBV5-4 combines with J gene TRBJ2-6, with TRBD1 as a possible D gene (5 bases). The CDR3 extends over 15 amino acids. Germline V lookup: CDR1 SGHNT, CDR2 YYREEE (reference sequence). V was cut by 0 bases and J by 4 bases, with 8 bases left in between. The CDR3 loop is CASSLAGPGANVLTF. CDR3 bases: TGTGCCAGCAGCTTGGCAGGGCCGGGGGCCAACGTCCTGACTTTC. Supplemented by reference TRBV5-4 and TRBJ2-6, the full variable domain reads ETGVTQSPTHLIKTRGQQVTLRCSSQSGHNTVSWYQQALGQGPQFIFQYYREEENGRGNFPPRFSGLQFPNYSSELNVNALELDDSALYLCASSLAGPGANVLTFGAGSRLTVL.

This chain connects TRBV5-4 to TRBJ1-4; 9 bases are a match to TRBD1. The CDR3 sequence is 15 residues long. V lost 1 base to trimming and J lost 8 bases; unmatched junction nucleotides: 6. Germline V gene lookup returns CDR1 SGHNT and CDR2 YYREEE (reference sequence). The chain's CDR3 is CASSLKQGASEKLFF. CDR3 nucleotide sequence: TGTGCCAGCAGCTTGAAACAGGGGGCTTCGGAAAAACTGTTTTTT.

This chain joins TRBV9 and TRBJ2-3, with D possibly TRBD2 on 6 matching bases. The V gene lost 3 bases and the J gene lost 2 bases, with 13 bases spanning the gap. This CDR3 is built from 15 residues. Germline-derived CDR1 and CDR2 are SGDLS and YYNGEE. The CDR3: CASSEWDSLTDTQYF. The CDR3 DNA sequence: TGTGCCAGCAGCGAGTGGGACTCCCTCACAGATACGCAGTATTTT.

The rearrangement joins TRBV18 to TRBJ2-7; 8 bases fit TRBD1. The V and J ends lost 0 bases and 2 bases, in that order; junction bases with no gene match: 3. The CDR3 contains 15 residues. The V gene's germline CDR1 is KGHSH and CDR2 LQKENI. The CDR3 nucleotides are TGTGCCAGCTCACCACCGGACAGGGTACCCTACGAGCAGTACTTC. It translates to CASSPPDRVPYEQYF.

The chain uses TRBV19 and TRBJ1-5; possibly TRBD1 for D (6 bases). The length of the CDR3 is 18 residues. Germline V gives CDR1 LNHDA, CDR2 SQIVND (reference sequence). Trimming removed 0 bases at V and 2 bases at J, with 17 bases between. The CDR3 is CASSIDLLQGARNQPQHF. In DNA, the CDR3 is TGTGCCAGTAGTATAGATCTACTACAGGGCGCGCGCAATCAGCCCCAGCATTTT. The full variable domain, rest sourced from reference TRBV19 and TRBJ1-5, is DGGITQSPKYLFRKEGQNVTLSCEQNLNHDAMYWYRQDPGQGLRLIYYSQIVNDFQKGDIAEGYSVSREKKESFPLTVTSAQKNPTAFYLCASSIDLLQGARNQPQHFGDGTRLSIL.

The genes are TRBV2 and TRBJ2-3; 7 nucleotides align to TRBD1. CDR3 size: 13 residues. Trimming at V came to 6 bases and at J to 6 bases, leaving 6 bases not matched to a gene. The germline V gene encodes CDR1 SNHLY and CDR2 FYNNEI. This CDR3 reads CASRSTRGDTQYF. The CDR3 coding sequence is TGTGCCAGCAGGTCGACCAGGGGGGATACGCAGTATTTT. Supplemented by reference TRBV2 and TRBJ2-3, the full variable domain reads EPEVTQTPSHQVTQMGQEVILRCVPISNHLYFYWYRQILGQKVEFLVSFYNNEISEKSEIFDDQFSVERPDGSNFTLKIRSTKLEDSAMYFCASRSTRGDTQYFGPGTRLTVL.

The chain couples TRBV19 to TRBJ1-2; perhaps TRBD1 as D (5 bases). V was pared by 4 bases and J by 2 bases, with 17 bases between. The CDR3 is 16 amino acids. CDR1 is LNHDA, CDR2 SQIVND, per germline (reference sequence). The CDR3 DNA reads TGTGCCAGTAGTACGGAATGGGGCCCACGGAACTATGGCTACACCTTC. Translated: CASSTEWGPRNYGYTF.

This chain joins TRBV9 and TRBJ2-1; TRBD2 agrees at 10 bases. CDR1 SGDLS and CDR2 YYNGEE come from the germline V gene. V gave up 0 bases and J gave up 6 bases; unmatched junction bases: 9. The CDR3 totals 17 residues. The CDR3 protein is CASSVVAAGGTINEQFF. The CDR3 coding sequence is TGTGCCAGCAGCGTAGTGGCAGCGGGGGGGACAATCAATGAGCAGTTCTTC.

The chain recombines TRBV5-1 with TRBJ2-1; 7 positions match TRBD2. The V and J ends lost 2 bases and 9 bases, in that order; junction bases with no gene match: 14. The germline CDR1 and CDR2 sequences are SGHRS and YFSETQ. The length of the CDR3 is 16 residues. The chain's CDR3 is CASSFLGRASFGEQFF. DNA for the CDR3: TGCGCCAGCAGCTTTTTAGGGAGGGCCTCATTTGGTGAGCAGTTCTTC.

This rearrangement joins TRBV7-3 to TRBJ1-2; possibly TRBD1 for D (6 bases). The germline V gene has CDR1 SGHTA and CDR2 FQGTGA. The CDR3 is 15 amino acids. Trimming took off 2 bases at V and 4 bases at J, with 14 bases between the two ends. The CDR3 region has the DNA TGTGCCAGCAGCTTATCCGGGGGGCTCGCCTATGGCTACACCTTC. Translated, it gives CASSLSGGLAYGYTF.

V is TRBV30 and J is TRBJ1-2; weak D call: TRBD1 (6 bases). V was clipped by 2 bases and J by 4 bases, with 11 bases between them. In germline, CDR1 is GTSNPN, CDR2 SVGIG (reference sequence). CDR3 length equals 13 residues. The CDR3 DNA is TGTGCCTGGAGTCAACAGGGCCTCTATGGCTACACCTTC. Encoded protein: CAWSQQGLYGYTF.

The chain uses TRBV5-4 and TRBJ2-1; 12 bases match TRBD2. The germline V gene encodes CDR1 SGHNT and CDR2 YYREEE (reference sequence). The trim removed 4 bases at V and 0 bases at J, leaving 8 bases unmatched. The CDR3 consists of 18 residues. CDR3 sequence (DNA): TGTGCCAGCAGCGTGGGACTAGCGGGCATGAGCTCCTACAATGAGCAGTTCTTC. This encodes CASSVGLAGMSSYNEQFF.

The genes are TRBV4-2 and TRBJ2-1, with 8 bases matching TRBD1. CDR3 size: 16 residues. Germline values: CDR1 LGHNA, CDR2 YNFKEQ. After removal of 2 bases from V and 0 bases from J, the junction contained 3 bases not matched to a gene. This CDR3 reads CASSQLGQGSYNEQFF. The CDR3 nucleotides are TGTGCCAGCAGCCAACTTGGACAGGGCTCCTACAATGAGCAGTTCTTC.

This chain uses TRBV6-5 with TRBJ2-5, with 8 bases aligning to TRBD2. The J segment lost 5 bases and the V segment lost 6 bases, leaving 8 bases of the junction unmatched. The CDR3 runs 14 residues. CDR1 is MNHEY, CDR2 SVGAGI, per germline. The CDR3 loop reads CASRPGLGWETQYF. The CDR3 DNA sequence: TGTGCCAGCAGGCCGGGACTAGGGTGGGAGACCCAGTACTTC.

The chain employs TRBV5-1 and TRBJ1-1; D gene unclear. V was pared by 0 bases and J by 7 bases, with 10 bases between. The length of the CDR3 is 13 residues. Germline CDR1 SGHRS, CDR2 YFSETQ. The CDR3 region has the DNA TGCGCCAGCAGCTTGGAAGGCGGGAGTGAAGCTTTCTTT. Amino acids: CASSLEGGSEAFF.

The chain combines TRBV9 with TRBJ1-3; the D is unclear. The V end lost 2 bases, the J end lost 0 bases, and 12 bases lay between the germline ends. CDR1 and CDR2 (germline): SGDLS, YYNGEE. CDR3 length equals 16 residues. CDR3 DNA sequence: TGTGCCAGCAGCGTGAGTGGGTTAGCCTCTGGAAACACCATATATTTT. Protein: CASSVSGLASGNTIYF.

This sequence joins TRBV6-6 and TRBJ2-2; 13 bases are shared with TRBD2. With 5 bases clipped from V and 2 bases from J, the junction kept 5 bases outside the gene matches. This CDR3 is 17 amino acids long. Per the germline V gene, CDR1 is MNHNY and CDR2 is SVGAGI (reference sequence). The CDR3 loop is CASSPGLAGVNTGELFF. The CDR3 nucleotides read TGTGCCAGCAGTCCCGGACTAGCGGGAGTTAACACCGGGGAGCTGTTTTTT.

This chain connects TRBV28 to TRBJ2-1; TRBD1 is a possible D gene (6 bases). V was pared by 5 bases and J by 0 bases, with 17 bases between. CDR1 is MDHEN, CDR2 SYDVKM, per germline. This CDR3 has 17 residues. The CDR3 DNA follows: TGTGCCAGCAGTCCCTCGACAGGCTATTACTCCTACAATGAGCAGTTCTTC. It specifies CASSPSTGYYSYNEQFF.